The 25 T cell receptor beta chains below come from one sample, sequenced in a study of T cell changes during pregnancy in multiple sclerosis. Assay used: immunoSEQ multiplex PCR; TCRdb lists only in-frame clones, some missing. The sample lists 70,000 to 100,000 clones, 85% to 95% occurring once. The material sequenced was peripheral blood, taken in the first trimester of pregnancy. These receptors all stem from a female donor with multiple sclerosis, enrolled in a pregnancy study.

The chain couples TRBV10-3 to TRBJ1-1; D gene unclear. The germline CDR1 and CDR2 sequences are ENHRY and SYGVKD. V was cut by 7 bases and J by 3 bases, with 12 bases left in between. The CDR3 runs 13 residues. In DNA form, the CDR3 reads TGTGCCATCAAAACTATCCGGGACACTGAAGCTTTCTTT. Translated, it gives CAIKTIRDTEAFF.

The rearrangement uses TRBV6-5 and TRBJ1-4; D is possibly TRBD1 (6 bases). CDR3 length: 13 residues. Trimming removed 6 bases from V and 8 bases from J, with 13 bases in between. In germline, CDR1 is MNHEY, CDR2 SVGAGI. The CDR3 sequence: CASSPDRREKLFF. The CDR3 coding sequence is TGTGCCAGCAGCCCAGACAGGCGGGAAAAACTGTTTTTT.

The chain carries TRBV28 and TRBJ2-5; unclear D gene. Germline values: CDR1 MDHEN, CDR2 SYDVKM. V lost 2 bases and J 5 bases, leaving 12 bases between the germline ends. The CDR3 is 14 amino acids. The CDR3 here is CASSLPAGHETQYF. The CDR3 nucleotides read TGTGCCAGCAGTTTACCGGCAGGCCACGAGACCCAGTACTTC. Together with reference TRBV28 and TRBJ2-5, the CDR3 gives the full variable domain: DVKVTQSSRYLVKRTGEKVFLECVQDMDHENMFWYRQDPGLGLRLIYFSYDVKMKEKGDIPEGYSVSREKKERFSLILESASTNQTSMYLCASSLPAGHETQYFGPGTRLLVL.

The chain recombines TRBV16 with TRBJ2-2; no definite D call. This CDR3 comprises 16 residues. The V end lost 2 bases, the J end lost 5 bases, and 15 bases lay between the germline ends. From germline, CDR1 is KGHSY and CDR2 FQNENV. CDR3 in amino acids: CASSQLLPTQTGELFF. The CDR3 DNA sequence: TGTGCCAGCAGCCAACTCCTCCCGACACAGACCGGGGAGCTGTTTTTT.

This sequence joins TRBV11-1 and TRBJ1-1; 10 bases align to TRBD1. Unmatched junction bases numbered 1, after V lost 6 bases and J lost 0 bases. CDR1 is SGHAT and CDR2 is FQDESV in the germline V gene (reference sequence). CDR3 length: 14 amino acids. The CDR3 loop reads CASRGTGVNTEAFF. CDR3 bases: TGTGCCAGCAGAGGGACAGGGGTGAACACTGAAGCTTTCTTT.

V usage is TRBV2 and J usage is TRBJ2-1; a weak D match, TRBD1 (6 bases). Germline V gene data show CDR1 as SNHLY and CDR2 as FYNNEI. With 6 bases removed from V and 5 bases from J, the gap between germline ends came to 14 bases. The CDR3 has 14 residues. Here the CDR3 DNA reads TGTGCCAGCAGGGCCGGGACAAACAACAATGAGCAGTTCTTC. Residues: CASRAGTNNNEQFF. The full variable domain, in which reference TRBV2 and TRBJ2-1 provide the parts outside the CDR3, is EPEVTQTPSHQVTQMGQEVILRCVPISNHLYFYWYRQILGQKVEFLVSFYNNEISEKSEIFDDQFSVERPDGSNFTLKIRSTKLEDSAMYFCASRAGTNNNEQFFGPGTRLTVL.

This clone was picked up one time. V usage is TRBV27 and J usage is TRBJ1-1; D uncertain. V lost 5 bases, J lost 3 bases, and 22 bases lay in between. Germline CDR1 reads MNHEY; CDR2 reads SMNVEV (reference sequence). The CDR3 spans 17 residues. DNA for the CDR3: TGTGCCAGCAGTCCTTTGGGCCTTACGTTCAGAGACACTGAAGCTTTCTTT. It is translated as CASSPLGLTFRDTEAFF.

The V gene is TRBV6-5, the J gene TRBJ1-2, with D unclear. This CDR3 is built from 13 residues. V shed 0 bases and J shed 8 bases, with 10 bases lying between them. CDR1 is MNHEY and CDR2 is SVGAGI in the germline V gene. The CDR3 spells CASSYSTLEGYTF. The CDR3 DNA reads as TGTGCCAGCAGTTACTCGACATTGGAAGGCTACACCTTC.

The chain has TRBV6-6 and TRBJ1-5; no definite D call. Germline assignment: CDR1 MNHNY and CDR2 SVGAGI (reference sequence). The CDR3 has 12 residues. The germline V and J ends were trimmed by 8 bases and 7 bases, with 12 bases remaining between them. The CDR3: CASAGNGQPQHF. CDR3 DNA: TGTGCCAGCGCGGGGAATGGGCAGCCCCAGCATTTT.

This clone was observed a single time. CDR3 sequence reads: CASSLGQGTHEQYF. CDR3 DNA: TGCGCCAGCAGCTTGGGTCAGGGAACCCACGAGCAGTACTTC. The gene calls are TRBV5-1 and TRBJ2-7; TRBD1 is a possible D gene (5 bases). CDR1 is SGHRS, CDR2 YFSETQ, per germline. V lost 0 bases, J lost 5 bases, and 12 bases lay in between. The CDR3 totals 14 residues.

This chain joins TRBV7-2 and TRBJ2-4, with TRBD1 identical over 8 bases. In germline, CDR1 is SGHTA, CDR2 FQGNSA. The CDR3 loop spans 16 amino acids. Unmatched junction bases numbered 5, after V lost 4 bases and J lost 0 bases. CDR3 nucleotides: TGTGCCAGCAGCTCTCAGGGGGCACTAGCCAAAAACATTCAGTACTTC. Its protein is CASSSQGALAKNIQYF. The complete variable domain, with remaining parts taken from reference TRBV7-2 and TRBJ2-4, reads GAGVSQSPSNKVTEKGKDVELRCDPISGHTALYWYRQSLGQGLEFLIYFQGNSAPDKSGLPSDRFSAERTGGSVSTLTIQRTQQEDSAVYLCASSSQGALAKNIQYFGAGTRLSVL.

This clone appeared many times. The chain is built from TRBV27 and TRBJ2-1, with 12 bases lining up with TRBD2. Per the germline V gene, CDR1 is MNHEY and CDR2 is SMNVEV (reference sequence). Trimming took 4 bases from V and 0 from J; bases not matched to a gene: 10. The length of the CDR3 is 19 residues. The CDR3 region is CASSWLGLAGGSSYNEQFF. CDR3 nucleotide sequence: TGTGCCAGCAGTTGGCTAGGGCTAGCGGGAGGGAGCTCCTACAATGAGCAGTTCTTC.

V is TRBV6-1 and J is TRBJ2-1; TRBD2 agrees at 12 bases. The CDR3 sequence is 17 residues long. Germline CDR1 reads MNHNS; CDR2 reads SASEGT. V dropped 4 bases and J dropped 0; count of bases not matched to a gene: 4. CDR3 nucleotide sequence: TGTGCCAGCAGTGTGGGACTAGCGGGTTTCTCCTACAATGAGCAGTTCTTC. Encoded protein: CASSVGLAGFSYNEQFF.

V and J are TRBV27 and TRBJ1-2; the D is unclear. The CDR3 totals 13 residues. Looked up from germline, CDR1 is MNHEY and CDR2 is SMNVEV (reference sequence). V lost 6 bases and J lost 6, with 14 bases in between. CDR3 protein: CASSPSGYHGYTF. CDR3 coding DNA: TGTGCCAGCAGCCCCTCGGGGTATCATGGCTACACCTTC.

V gene TRBV5-1 combines with J gene TRBJ2-5; no definite D call. V lost 5 bases, J lost 0 bases, and 5 bases lay in between. Germline values: CDR1 SGHRS, CDR2 YFSETQ. The CDR3 has 12 amino acids. The CDR3 sequence is CASSPNQETQYF. The CDR3, as DNA: TGCGCCAGCAGTCCCAACCAAGAGACCCAGTACTTC.

CDR3 protein: CASSQGPGSTDTQYF. The CDR3 coding sequence is TGTGCCAGCAGCCAAGGGCCCGGGAGCACAGATACGCAGTATTTT. The J gene is TRBJ2-3, the V gene TRBV4-2; no reliable D call. The germline V gene encodes CDR1 LGHNA and CDR2 YNFKEQ. The CDR3 spans 15 residues. Trimming cost V 1 base and J 0 bases, with 8 bases left between them.

This clone was seen only once. The rearrangement uses TRBV28 and TRBJ1-2; TRBD1 agrees at 9 bases. CDR1 MDHEN and CDR2 SYDVKM come from the germline V gene. V was clipped by 2 bases and J by 5 bases; unmatched bases: 6. This CDR3 spans 15 amino acids. CDR3 protein: CASSLQTGQGYGYTF. The CDR3 DNA reads as TGTGCCAGCAGTTTACAAACGGGACAGGGTTATGGCTACACCTTC.

The gene calls are TRBV19 and TRBJ2-3, with a weak D call TRBD1 (6 bases). Germline lookup yields CDR1 LNHDA and CDR2 SQIVND (reference sequence). This CDR3 has 15 residues. Between the trimmed V and J ends, which lost 1 base and 0 bases, there was a span of 8 bases. CDR3 protein: CASSIGTESTDTQYF. The CDR3 bases are TGTGCCAGTAGTATAGGGACAGAGAGCACAGATACGCAGTATTTT.

V usage is TRBV19 and J usage is TRBJ2-2; TRBD1 aligns across 7 bases. V dropped 4 bases and J dropped 4; count of bases not matched to a gene: 9. Germline loops: CDR1 LNHDA, CDR2 SQIVND (reference sequence). The CDR3 has 16 residues. CDR3 amino acids: CASSNGAGGGTGELFF. The CDR3 DNA reads TGTGCCAGTAGTAACGGGGCAGGGGGTGGCACCGGGGAGCTGTTTTTT.

Remarks on this clone: Other DNA sequences in the same sample also yield this CDR3. The chain links TRBV7-9 to TRBJ2-5; D unclear. The V gene lost 3 bases and the J gene lost 4 bases, with 6 bases spanning the gap. Germline loops: CDR1 SEHNR, CDR2 FQNEAQ (reference sequence). The CDR3 runs 12 residues. The CDR3 region has the DNA TGTGCCAGCAGCTTGGAGCGAGAGACCCAGTACTTC. This sequence encodes CASSLERETQYF.

V and J are TRBV7-2 and TRBJ1-2; the D gene is possibly TRBD1 (5 bases). Trimming pared 4 bases from V and 0 bases from J, leaving 6 bases between. CDR1 is SGHTA and CDR2 is FQGNSA in the germline V gene. This CDR3 is built from 13 residues. CDR3 protein: CASSSGTNYGYTF. CDR3 bases: TGTGCCAGCAGCTCAGGGACTAACTATGGCTACACCTTC. The full variable domain, rest sourced from reference TRBV7-2 and TRBJ1-2, is GAGVSQSPSNKVTEKGKDVELRCDPISGHTALYWYRQSLGQGLEFLIYFQGNSAPDKSGLPSDRFSAERTGGSVSTLTIQRTQQEDSAVYLCASSSGTNYGYTFGSGTRLTVV.

The chain has TRBV5-4 and TRBJ1-3; the D is unclear. V was clipped by 4 bases and J by 0 bases, with 8 bases between them. The germline gives CDR1 SGHNT, CDR2 YYREEE (reference sequence). This CDR3 contains 14 residues. CDR3 sequence: CASSAGISGNTIYF. Written as DNA, the CDR3 is TGTGCCAGCAGCGCAGGTATCTCTGGAAACACCATATATTTT.

The rearrangement links TRBV4-2 to TRBJ1-5; D not certain. Trimming stripped 0 bases from V and 0 bases from J, with 9 bases between. The germline CDR1 and CDR2 sequences are LGHNA and YNFKEQ. CDR3 length equals 16 residues. The chain's CDR3 is CASSQDLADSNQPQHF. In DNA form, the CDR3 reads TGTGCCAGCAGCCAAGATCTGGCCGATAGCAATCAGCCCCAGCATTTT.

The CDR3 DNA follows: TGCAGCGTTGAAGGAGGGCGGGAGGGCCGCACAGATACGCAGTATTTT. Its translation: CSVEGGREGRTDTQYF. J is TRBJ2-3 and V is TRBV29-1; TRBD2 matches at 9 bases. The CDR3 is made up of 16 amino acids. Losses at the gene ends were 1 base for V and 1 base for J; bases not matched to a gene: 6. Germline lookup yields CDR1 SQVTM and CDR2 ANQGSEA.

In its sample, this clone was seen once. CDR3 in amino acids: CASSKLAGVSDTQYF. Written as DNA, the CDR3 is TGTGCCAGCAGTAAACTAGCGGGAGTCTCAGATACGCAGTATTTT. The chain recombines TRBV28 with TRBJ2-3; 11 bases agree with TRBD2. Germline V gene data show CDR1 as MDHEN and CDR2 as SYDVKM. Trimming removed 5 bases from V and 4 bases from J; junction bases left unmatched: 5. CDR3 size: 15 residues.